This is a list of T cell receptor beta chains from one sample in a study of T-cell memory formation after mild COVID-19. From the 5' RACE reads, TCRdb called clonotypes with MiXCR, one entry per CDR3 protein. This table has approximately 260,000 distinct CDR3 sequences, over 15% appearing once. The sequencing sample was made of PBMCs or a T cell subset sorted from them (not recorded which). Every receptor here comes from a man aged 18 to 35 who had mild COVID-19 (a few samples of this study predate the infection). Cell type and time point are not known. Both conserved end residues are part of each CDR3. D genes are given only for firm matches. The listing skips clone size in some rows; elsewhere it reads once, few, many or a size class.

D gene,V gene,J gene,clone size,CDR3 DNA,CDR3 protein
TRBD1,TRBV7-2,TRBJ2-3,NA,TGTGCCAGCAGCCGACCGCCGGGACAGGGGGCCTTAGATACGCAGTATTTT,CASSRPPGQGALDTQYF
NA,TRBV5-1,TRBJ2-2,many,TGCGCCAGCAATGAGTACGGCAGATCCACCGGGGAGCTGTTTTTT,CASNEYGRSTGELFF
NA,TRBV29-1,TRBJ1-1,NA,TGCAGCGTTGCCCTGCGTCTGGGGCACACTGAAGCTTTCTTT,CSVALRLGHTEAFF
TRBD1,TRBV7-3,TRBJ1-1,NA,TGTGCCAGCAGCCCCACCGGGACAGTGAACACTGAAGCTTTCTTT,CASSPTGTVNTEAFF
TRBD1,TRBV5-6,TRBJ2-1,NA,TGTGCCAGCAGCTTGGTGGCAGGGGGCCGGGGAGAGCAGTTCTTC,CASSLVAGGRGEQFF
NA,TRBV10-2,TRBJ2-1,NA,TGCGCCAGCAGGGAGGACGTCTACAATGAGCAGTTCTTC,CASREDVYNEQFF
NA,TRBV5-1,TRBJ1-3,NA,TGCGCCAGCAGCTCTACCGCAGGGACTGGAAACACCATATATTTT,CASSSTAGTGNTIYF
NA,TRBV5-1,TRBJ2-3,NA,TGCGCCAGCAGCTTGGAGCCTCTCGGACTAACGCCCGGGGGAACGCAGTATTTT,CASSLEPLGLTPGGTQYF
NA,TRBV7-9,TRBJ2-3,few,TGTGCCAGCACCTCAGGGTTAGGCACAGATACGCAGTATTTT,CASTSGLGTDTQYF
TRBD2,TRBV4-3,TRBJ2-1,few,TGCGCCAGCAGCCAAGGCGGGGGTCGCGTCTCCAATGAGCAGTTCTTC,CASSQGGGRVSNEQFF
TRBD1,TRBV3-1,TRBJ2-7,NA,TGTGCCAGCAGCCGCCGGGACAGCCACGAGCAGTACTTC,CASSRRDSHEQYF
TRBD2,TRBV9,TRBJ2-1,few,TGTGCCAGCAGCGTCGCGCTAGCGGGGGGGCCGAATGAGCAGTTCTTC,CASSVALAGGPNEQFF
NA,TRBV7-2,TRBJ2-2,NA,TGTGCCAGCCACCCCCAGGGGGGGGGCACCGGGGAGCTGTTTTTT,CASHPQGGGTGELFF
TRBD1,TRBV6-5,TRBJ1-4,NA,TGTGCCAGCCGGTCCCGGGACAGTCTTCCTAATGAAAAACTGTTTTTT,CASRSRDSLPNEKLFF
NA,TRBV15,TRBJ2-3,NA,TGTGCCACCAGCAGAGATTATCAGTTGACAGATACGCAGTATTTT,CATSRDYQLTDTQYF
NA,TRBV10-3,TRBJ2-2,NA,TGTGCCATCAGTGAGTCAGGGGCAGCCGGGGAGCTGTTTTTT,CAISESGAAGELFF
NA,TRBV15,TRBJ1-1,few,TGTGCCACCAGCAGAGAAATAGGGAAGTTGAGTGAAGCTTTCTTT,CATSREIGKLSEAFF
NA,TRBV3-1,TRBJ1-1,NA,TGTGCCAGCAGCCATGGCGTCCGGGGCACTGAAGCTTTCTTT,CASSHGVRGTEAFF
NA,TRBV20-1,TRBJ1-3,few,TGCAGTGCGGGGAGAAGGGACTCTGGAAACACCATATATTTT,CSAGRRDSGNTIYF
NA,TRBV30,TRBJ2-3,NA,TGTGCCTGGAGTGGAACAGGGAGCACAGATACGCAGTATTTT,CAWSGTGSTDTQYF
NA,TRBV6-1,TRBJ2-7,NA,TGTGCCAGCAGTGAAGGGTGGGGCAGCTCCTACGAGCAGTACTTC,CASSEGWGSSYEQYF
NA,TRBV4-1,TRBJ2-5,NA,TGCGCCAGCAGCCAAGATGCAGACCCAGAGACCCAGTACTTC,CASSQDADPETQYF
TRBD1,TRBV5-1,TRBJ2-1,many,TGCGCCAGCAGCCCAGGGGGCAACACCTACAATGAGCAGTTCTTC,CASSPGGNTYNEQFF
TRBD1,TRBV27,TRBJ2-2,few,TGTGCCAGCACCTTGGCCAGGGGGACGACCGGGGAGCTGTTTTTT,CASTLARGTTGELFF
TRBD2,TRBV7-7,TRBJ2-1,few,TGTGCTAGCTCTTCGGGGGGGGCAGGTAATGAGCAGTTCTTC,CASSSGGAGNEQFF
TRBD2,TRBV29-1,TRBJ2-5,many,TGCAGCGTCTGGGGGGGGCAAGAGACCCAGTACTTC,CSVWGGQETQYF
NA,TRBV7-2,TRBJ2-6,few,TGTGCCAGCAGCCGCTCCCGGGGCTCTGGGGCCAACGTCCTGACTTTC,CASSRSRGSGANVLTF
TRBD2,TRBV5-1,TRBJ2-1,few,TGCGCCAGCAGTCCCCTAGCGGGGTCGAATGAGCAGTTCTTC,CASSPLAGSNEQFF
NA,TRBV11-2,TRBJ1-2,few,TGTGCCAGCAGCTCAATAGGATTCGGGGGAATTTATGGCTACACCTTC,CASSSIGFGGIYGYTF
NA,TRBV7-6,TRBJ2-3,few,TGTGCCAGCAGCTTAGAAGGAGCTGAGAAGGTTATTACGCAGTATTTT,CASSLEGAEKVITQYF
TRBD1,TRBV20-1,TRBJ2-3,few,TGCAGTGCCCCCGGGGCGAGGACCGGGACAGCGGGCACAGATACGCAGTATTTT,CSAPGARTGTAGTDTQYF